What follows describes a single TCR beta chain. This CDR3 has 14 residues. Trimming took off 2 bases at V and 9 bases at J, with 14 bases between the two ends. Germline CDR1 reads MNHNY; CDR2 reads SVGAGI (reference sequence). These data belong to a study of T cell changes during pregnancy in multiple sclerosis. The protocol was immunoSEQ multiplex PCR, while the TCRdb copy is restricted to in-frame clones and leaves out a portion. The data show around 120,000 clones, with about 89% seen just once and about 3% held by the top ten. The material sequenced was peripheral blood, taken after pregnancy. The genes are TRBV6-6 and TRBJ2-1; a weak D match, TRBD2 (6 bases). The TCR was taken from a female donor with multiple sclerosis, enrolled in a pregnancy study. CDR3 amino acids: CASSYPGPGSEQFF. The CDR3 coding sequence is TGTGCCAGCAGTTACCCCGGGCCCGGGAGTGAGCAGTTCTTC.